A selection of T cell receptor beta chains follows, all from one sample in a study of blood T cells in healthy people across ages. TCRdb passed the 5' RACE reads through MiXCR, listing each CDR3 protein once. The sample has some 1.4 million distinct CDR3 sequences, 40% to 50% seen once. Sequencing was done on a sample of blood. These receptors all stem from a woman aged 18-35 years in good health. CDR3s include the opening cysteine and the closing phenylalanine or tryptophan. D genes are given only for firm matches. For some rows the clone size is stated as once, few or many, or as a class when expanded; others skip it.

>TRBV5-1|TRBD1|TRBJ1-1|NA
CASSARTGGLSTEAFF
TGCGCCAGCAGCGCTCGGACAGGGGGCTTATCCACTGAAGCTTTCTTT
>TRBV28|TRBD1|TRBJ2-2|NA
CASSPRTGRKGELFF
TGTGCCAGCAGTCCGCGGACAGGGAGGAAAGGGGAGCTGTTTTTT
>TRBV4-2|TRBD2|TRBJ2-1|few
CASRQQTSGRPNEQFF
TGTGCCAGCAGACAACAGACTAGCGGGAGACCCAATGAGCAGTTCTTC
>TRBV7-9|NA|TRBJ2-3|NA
CASSLLNGPRDTQYF
TGTGCCAGCAGCTTACTGAACGGCCCGAGGGATACGCAGTATTTT
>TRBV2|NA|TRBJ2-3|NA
CASPYDSAADTQYF
TGTGCCAGCCCCTACGATAGTGCCGCAGATACGCAGTATTTT
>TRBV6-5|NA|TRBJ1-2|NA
CASSYSSGFPGGYTF
TGTGCCAGCAGTTACTCGTCTGGGTTCCCCGGTGGCTACACCTTC
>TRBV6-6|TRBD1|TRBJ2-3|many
CASSPAGGSTDTQYF
TGTGCCAGCAGTCCTGCAGGGGGAAGCACAGATACGCAGTATTTT
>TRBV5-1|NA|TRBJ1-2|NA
CASSPTLGDGYTF
TGCGCCAGCAGCCCCACTTTGGGGGATGGCTACACCTTC
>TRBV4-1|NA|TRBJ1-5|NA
CASSQDYANQPQHF
TGCGCCAGCAGCCAAGATTATGCCAATCAGCCCCAGCATTTT
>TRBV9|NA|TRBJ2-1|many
CASSVGYNEQFF
TGTGCCAGCAGCGTAGGCTACAATGAGCAGTTCTTC
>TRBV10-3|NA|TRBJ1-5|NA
CAISESEGMGQPQHF
TGTGCCATCAGTGAGTCAGAGGGGATGGGTCAGCCCCAGCATTTT
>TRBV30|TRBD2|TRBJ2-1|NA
CAWDWTRSNEQFF
TGTGCCTGGGACTGGACTAGATCCAATGAGCAGTTCTTC
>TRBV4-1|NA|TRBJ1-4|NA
CASSQGGGGEEKLFF
TGCGCCAGCAGCCAAGGTGGAGGGGGTGAGGAAAAACTGTTTTTT
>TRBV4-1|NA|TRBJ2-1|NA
CASSQDWAARKSYNEQFF
TGCGCCAGCAGCCAAGATTGGGCAGCTCGAAAATCCTACAATGAGCAGTTCTTC
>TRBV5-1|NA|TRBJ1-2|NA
CASSLAPLEREAYGYTF
TGCGCCAGCAGCTTGGCCCCCCTCGAGAGGGAGGCCTATGGCTACACCTTC
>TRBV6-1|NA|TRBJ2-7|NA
CASSSTIGTAYEQYF
TGTGCCAGCAGCTCCACGATCGGAACTGCCTACGAGCAGTACTTC
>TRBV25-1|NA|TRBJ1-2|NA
CASSARDTSYGYTF
TGTGCCAGCAGTGCTAGGGACACCTCCTATGGCTACACCTTC
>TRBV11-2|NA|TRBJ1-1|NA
CASSPSGGGSITEAFF
TGTGCCAGCAGCCCTAGCGGGGGGGGATCGATCACTGAAGCTTTCTTT
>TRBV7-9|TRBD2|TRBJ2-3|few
CASTGLAGGTTDTQYF
TGTGCCAGCACCGGACTAGCGGGAGGAACCACAGATACGCAGTATTTT
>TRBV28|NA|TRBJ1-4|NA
CASSLGGGAGREKLFF
TGTGCCAGCAGTTTAGGGGGCGGGGCCGGGAGAGAAAAACTGTTTTTT
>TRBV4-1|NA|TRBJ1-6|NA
CASSPLSGTKSVPLHF
TGCGCCAGCAGCCCCCTGTCCGGGACAAAGAGTGTACCCCTCCACTTT
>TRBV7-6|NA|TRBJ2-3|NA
CASGKNRALGTDTQYF
TGTGCCAGCGGCAAGAACAGGGCGCTAGGCACAGATACGCAGTATTTT
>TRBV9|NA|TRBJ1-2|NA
CASRQAFYGYTF
TGTGCCAGCAGACAGGCCTTCTATGGCTACACCTTC